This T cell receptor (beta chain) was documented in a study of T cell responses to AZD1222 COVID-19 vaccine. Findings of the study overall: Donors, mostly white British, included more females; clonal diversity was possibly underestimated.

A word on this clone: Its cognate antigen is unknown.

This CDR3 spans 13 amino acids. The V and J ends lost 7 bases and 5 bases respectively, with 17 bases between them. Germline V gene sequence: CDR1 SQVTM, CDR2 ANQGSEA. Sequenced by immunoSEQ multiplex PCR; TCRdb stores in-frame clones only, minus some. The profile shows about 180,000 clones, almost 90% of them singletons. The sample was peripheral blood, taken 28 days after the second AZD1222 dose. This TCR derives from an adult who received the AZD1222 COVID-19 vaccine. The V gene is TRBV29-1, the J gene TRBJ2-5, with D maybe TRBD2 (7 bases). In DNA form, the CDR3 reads TGCAGCGGGGGGGGCCGCCTCGGGGAGACCCAGTACTTC. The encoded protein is CSGGGRLGETQYF.